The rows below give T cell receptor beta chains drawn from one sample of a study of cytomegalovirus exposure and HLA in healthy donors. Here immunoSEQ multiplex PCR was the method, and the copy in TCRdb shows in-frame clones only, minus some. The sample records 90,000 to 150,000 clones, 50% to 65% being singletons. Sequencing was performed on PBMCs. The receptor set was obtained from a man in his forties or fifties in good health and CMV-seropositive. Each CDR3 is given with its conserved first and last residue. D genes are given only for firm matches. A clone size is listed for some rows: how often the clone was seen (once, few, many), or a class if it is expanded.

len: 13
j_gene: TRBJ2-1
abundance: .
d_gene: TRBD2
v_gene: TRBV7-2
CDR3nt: TGTGCCAGCAGCGGGGGGGACTACAATGAGCAGTTCTTC
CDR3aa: CASSGGDYNEQFF

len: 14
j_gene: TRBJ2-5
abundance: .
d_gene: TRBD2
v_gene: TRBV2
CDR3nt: TGTGCCAGCAAAGAGGGACTAGCGGGGGAGACCCAGTACTTC
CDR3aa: CASKEGLAGETQYF

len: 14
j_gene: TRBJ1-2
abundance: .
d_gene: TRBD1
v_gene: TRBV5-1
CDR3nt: TGCGCCAGCAGCGCCGAAAGGACAGGGTTTGGCTACACCTTC
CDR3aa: CASSAERTGFGYTF

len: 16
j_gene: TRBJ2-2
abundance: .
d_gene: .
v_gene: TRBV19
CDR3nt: TGTGCCAGTAAGGGGGGGAGGGGTATCGGCACCGGGGAGCTGTTTTTT
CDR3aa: CASKGGRGIGTGELFF

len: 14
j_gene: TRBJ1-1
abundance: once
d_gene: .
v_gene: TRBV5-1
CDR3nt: TGCGCCAGCAGCTTTCCGGGAATGGGGTCTGAAGCTTTCTTT
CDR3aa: CASSFPGMGSEAFF

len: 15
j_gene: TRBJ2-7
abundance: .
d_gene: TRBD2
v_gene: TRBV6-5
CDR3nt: TGTGCCAGCAGTTACTCAGCGGGAGATGCCTACGAGCAGTACTTC
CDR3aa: CASSYSAGDAYEQYF

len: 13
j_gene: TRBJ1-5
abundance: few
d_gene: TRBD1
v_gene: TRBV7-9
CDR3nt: TGTGCCAGCAGCTTAACAGGGGGTCAGCCCCAGCATTTT
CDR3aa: CASSLTGGQPQHF

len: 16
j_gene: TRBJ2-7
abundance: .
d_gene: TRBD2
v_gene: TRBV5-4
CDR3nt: TGTGCCAGCAGCCCGAATATAGGGACTAGCGGGTACGAGCAGTACTTC
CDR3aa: CASSPNIGTSGYEQYF

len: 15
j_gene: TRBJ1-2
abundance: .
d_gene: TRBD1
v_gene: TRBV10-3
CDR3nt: TGTGCCATCAGTGAGTCCGGACAGGGGGCGAGTGGCTACACCTTC
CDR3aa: CAISESGQGASGYTF

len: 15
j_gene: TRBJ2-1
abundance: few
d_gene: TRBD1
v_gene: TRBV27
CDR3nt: TGTGCCAGCAGTTGGTGGACAGGGATTAACAATGAGCAGTTCTTC
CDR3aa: CASSWWTGINNEQFF

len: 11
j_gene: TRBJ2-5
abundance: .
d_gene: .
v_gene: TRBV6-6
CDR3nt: TGTGCCAGCAGTTACTCCGGGACCCAGTACTTC
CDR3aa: CASSYSGTQYF

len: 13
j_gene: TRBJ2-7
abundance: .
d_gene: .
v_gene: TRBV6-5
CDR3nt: TGTGCCAGCAGTTACCCGGGGTCCTACGAGCAGTACTTC
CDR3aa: CASSYPGSYEQYF

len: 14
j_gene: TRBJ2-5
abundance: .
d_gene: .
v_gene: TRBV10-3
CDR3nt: TGTGCCATCAGTGAGGGACAGACTCAAGAGACCCAGTACTTC
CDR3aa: CAISEGQTQETQYF

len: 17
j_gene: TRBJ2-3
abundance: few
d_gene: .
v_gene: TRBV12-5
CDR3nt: TGTGCTAGTGGTTTTCAGTTCGGTCCGGGAAACACAGATACGCAGTATTTT
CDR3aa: CASGFQFGPGNTDTQYF

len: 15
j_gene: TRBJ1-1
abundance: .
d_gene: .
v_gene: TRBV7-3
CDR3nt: TGTGCCAGCAGCCCCCTAGGGGGAATGAACACTGAAGCTTTCTTT
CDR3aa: CASSPLGGMNTEAFF

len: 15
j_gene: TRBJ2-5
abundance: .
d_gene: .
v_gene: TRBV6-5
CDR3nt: TGTGCCAGCAGCCGATCCGGGACACAACAAGAGACCCAGTACTTC
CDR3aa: CASSRSGTQQETQYF

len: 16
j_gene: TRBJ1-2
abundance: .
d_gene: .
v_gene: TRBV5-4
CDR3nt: TGTGCCAGCAGCTTGGCCTCGGGGTCTCTCGGGTATGGCTACACCTTC
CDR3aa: CASSLASGSLGYGYTF

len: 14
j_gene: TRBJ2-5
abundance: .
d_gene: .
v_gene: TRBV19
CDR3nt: TGTGCCAGTAGTATAGTAGACAGGTGGGAGACCCAGTACTTC
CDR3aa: CASSIVDRWETQYF

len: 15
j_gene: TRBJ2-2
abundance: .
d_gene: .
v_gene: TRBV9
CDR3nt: TGTGCCAGCAGCGCCGGAGGGGGGGGCACCGGGGAGCTGTTTTTT
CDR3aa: CASSAGGGGTGELFF

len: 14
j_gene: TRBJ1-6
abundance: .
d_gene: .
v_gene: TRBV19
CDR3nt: TGTGCCAGTAGTAGTACAGGTTTTAATTCACCCCTCCACTTT
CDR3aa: CASSSTGFNSPLHF

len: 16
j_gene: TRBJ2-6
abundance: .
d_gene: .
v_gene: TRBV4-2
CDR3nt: TGTGCCAGCAGCCAAGATACAAACTCTGGGGCCAACGTCCTGACTTTC
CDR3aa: CASSQDTNSGANVLTF

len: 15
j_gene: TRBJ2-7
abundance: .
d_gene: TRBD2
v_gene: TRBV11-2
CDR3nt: TGTGCCAGCAGCTTAGTCGCCGCTAGCGGGTACGAGCAGTACTTC
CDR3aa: CASSLVAASGYEQYF

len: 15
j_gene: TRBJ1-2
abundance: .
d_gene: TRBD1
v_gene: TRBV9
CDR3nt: TGTGCCAGCAGCGTTCAGGGGGCGCTCAACTATGGCTACACCTTC
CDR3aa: CASSVQGALNYGYTF

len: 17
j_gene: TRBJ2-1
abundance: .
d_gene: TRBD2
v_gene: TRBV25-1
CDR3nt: TGTGCCAGCAGTGACCCCGAACTAGCGGCCTCCTACAATGAGCAGTTCTTC
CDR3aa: CASSDPELAASYNEQFF

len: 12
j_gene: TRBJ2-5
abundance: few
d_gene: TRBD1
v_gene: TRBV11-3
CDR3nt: TGTGCCAGCAGCCGACAGGGAGAGACCCAGTACTTC
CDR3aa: CASSRQGETQYF

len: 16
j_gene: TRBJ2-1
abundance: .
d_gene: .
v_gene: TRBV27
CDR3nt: TGTGCCAGCAGTTTTGAAATGGCGGACTCCTACAATGAGCAGTTCTTC
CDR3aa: CASSFEMADSYNEQFF

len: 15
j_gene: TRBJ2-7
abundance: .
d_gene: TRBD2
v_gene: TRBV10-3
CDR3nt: TGTGCCATCAGTGTTTCTAGCGGGAGGGTAGGGGAGCAGTACTTC
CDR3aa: CAISVSSGRVGEQYF

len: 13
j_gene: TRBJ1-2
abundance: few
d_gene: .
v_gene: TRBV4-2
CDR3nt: TGTGCCAGCAGCCCATTCACAGAGTATGGCTACACCTTC
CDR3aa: CASSPFTEYGYTF

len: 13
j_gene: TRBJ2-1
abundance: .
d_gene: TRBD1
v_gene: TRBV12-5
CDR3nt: TGTGCTAGTGGCTCCGACAGGGGGCATGAGCAGTTCTTC
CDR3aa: CASGSDRGHEQFF

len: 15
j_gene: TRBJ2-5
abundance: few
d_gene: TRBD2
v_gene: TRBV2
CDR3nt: TGTGCCAGCAGTGAGCTAGCGGGGGCCCAAGAGACCCAGTACTTC
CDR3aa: CASSELAGAQETQYF

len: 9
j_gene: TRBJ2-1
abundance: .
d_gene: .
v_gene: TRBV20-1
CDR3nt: TGCAGTGCTCGGGGTGAGCAGTTCTTC
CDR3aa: CSARGEQFF

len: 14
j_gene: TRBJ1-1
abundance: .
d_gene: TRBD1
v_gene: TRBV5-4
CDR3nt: TGTGCCAGCAGCTTGGGGACAGGGAACACTGAAGCTTTCTTT
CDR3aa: CASSLGTGNTEAFF

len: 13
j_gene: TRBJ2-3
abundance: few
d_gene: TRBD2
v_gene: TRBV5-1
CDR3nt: TGCGCCAGCAAAGCGGGGAGCACAGATACGCAGTATTTT
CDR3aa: CASKAGSTDTQYF

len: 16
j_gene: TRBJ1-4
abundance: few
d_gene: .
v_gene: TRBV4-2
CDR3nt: TGTGCCAGCAGCCAAGATAAGGGGAGGATGAATGAAAAACTGTTTTTT
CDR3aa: CASSQDKGRMNEKLFF

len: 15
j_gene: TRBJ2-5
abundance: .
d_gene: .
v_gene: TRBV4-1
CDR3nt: TGCGCCAGCAGCCAAGGGGAGGGGGGGATAGAGACCCAGTACTTC
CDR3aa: CASSQGEGGIETQYF

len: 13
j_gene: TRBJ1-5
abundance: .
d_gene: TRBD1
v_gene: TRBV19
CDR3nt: TGTGCCAGTGAGGACAGGGCCGGCCAGCCCCAGCATTTT
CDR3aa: CASEDRAGQPQHF

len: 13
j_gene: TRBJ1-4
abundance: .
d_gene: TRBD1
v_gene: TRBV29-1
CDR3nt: TGCAGCGTCCAGGGGGCCTCTAATGAAAAACTGTTTTTT
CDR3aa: CSVQGASNEKLFF

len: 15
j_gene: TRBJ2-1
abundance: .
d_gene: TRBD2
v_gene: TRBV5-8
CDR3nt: TGTGCCAGCAGCACACTAGCGGGGGCTTACAATGAGCAGTTCTTC
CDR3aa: CASSTLAGAYNEQFF

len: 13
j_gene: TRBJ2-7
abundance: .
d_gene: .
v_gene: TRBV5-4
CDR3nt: TGTGCCAGCAGCTTGGGGAAGGGGTACGAGCAGTACTTC
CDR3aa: CASSLGKGYEQYF

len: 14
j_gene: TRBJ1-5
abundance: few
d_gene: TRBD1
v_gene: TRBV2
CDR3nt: TGTGCCAGCAGTTCGGGACAGGGCAATCAGCCCCAGCATTTT
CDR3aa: CASSSGQGNQPQHF

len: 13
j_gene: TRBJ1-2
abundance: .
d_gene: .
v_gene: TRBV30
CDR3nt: TGTGCCTGGAGTCGCGACAGGCCCTATGGCTACACCTTC
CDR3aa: CAWSRDRPYGYTF

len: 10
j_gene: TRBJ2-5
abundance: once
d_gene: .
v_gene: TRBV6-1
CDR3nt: TGTGCCAGCACGGGGGAGACCCAGTACTTC
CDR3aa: CASTGETQYF

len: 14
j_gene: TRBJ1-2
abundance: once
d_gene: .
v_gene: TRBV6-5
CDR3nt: TGTGCCAGCAGTTACTCGGGCCCTAACTATGGCTACACCTTC
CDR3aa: CASSYSGPNYGYTF

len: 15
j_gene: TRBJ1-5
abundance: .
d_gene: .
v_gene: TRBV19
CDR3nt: TGTGCCAGTAGTTGGGGAGAGCATAGCAATCAGCCCCAGCATTTT
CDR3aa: CASSWGEHSNQPQHF

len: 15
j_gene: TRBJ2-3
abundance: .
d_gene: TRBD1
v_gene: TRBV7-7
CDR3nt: TGTGCCAGCAGCTCGGGACAGGGAGTTATAGATACGCAGTATTTT
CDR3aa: CASSSGQGVIDTQYF

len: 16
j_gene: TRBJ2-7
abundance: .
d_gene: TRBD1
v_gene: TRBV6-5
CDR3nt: TGTGCCAGCAGTTACAGGTGGCCGGGACAGACCTACGAGCAGTACTTC
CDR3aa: CASSYRWPGQTYEQYF

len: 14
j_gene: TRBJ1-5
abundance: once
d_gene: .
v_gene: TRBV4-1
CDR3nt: TGCGCCAGCAGCCAAGGGGCTGGCAATCAGCCCCAGCATTTT
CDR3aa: CASSQGAGNQPQHF

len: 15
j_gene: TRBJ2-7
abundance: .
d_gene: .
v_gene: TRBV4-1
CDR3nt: TGCGCCAGCAGCCAAGATCAGGATTTAAACTACGAGCAGTACTTC
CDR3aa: CASSQDQDLNYEQYF

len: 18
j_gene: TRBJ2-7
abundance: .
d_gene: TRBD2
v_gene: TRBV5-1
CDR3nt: TGCGCCAGCAGCTTGGGGTGGCTAGCGGGAGGCATAACGGGTGAGCAGTACTTC
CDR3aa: CASSLGWLAGGITGEQYF

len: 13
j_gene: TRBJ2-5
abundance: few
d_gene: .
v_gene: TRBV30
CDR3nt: TGTGCCTGGAGTTCAGGGATCCAAGAGACCCAGTACTTC
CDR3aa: CAWSSGIQETQYF

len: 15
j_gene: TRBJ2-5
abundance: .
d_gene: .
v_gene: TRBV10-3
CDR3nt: TGTGCCACCCTCGCTAGCCGCTTCCGTCAGGAGACCCAGTACTTC
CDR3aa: CATLASRFRQETQYF

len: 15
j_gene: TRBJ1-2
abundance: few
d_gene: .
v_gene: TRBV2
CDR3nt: TGTGCCAGCAGTGAAGTTACAGTAGCTAACTATGGCTACACCTTC
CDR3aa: CASSEVTVANYGYTF

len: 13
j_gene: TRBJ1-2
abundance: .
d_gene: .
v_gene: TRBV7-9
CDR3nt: TGTGCCAGCAGTTCACAGGGACACTATGGCTACACCTTC
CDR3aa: CASSSQGHYGYTF

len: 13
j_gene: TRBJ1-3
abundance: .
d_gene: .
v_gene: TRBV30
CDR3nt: TGTGCCTGGAGTCAGGGCTCTGGAAACACCATATATTTT
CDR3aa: CAWSQGSGNTIYF

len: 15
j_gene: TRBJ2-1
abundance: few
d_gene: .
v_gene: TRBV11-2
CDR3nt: TGTGCCAGCAGCTTTAGGAGGAGGGCTGACAATGAGCAGTTCTTC
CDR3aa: CASSFRRRADNEQFF